This is a list of T cell receptor beta chains from one sample in a study of CD8 T cells in Susac syndrome. TCRdb independently ran MiXCR on the immunoSEQ multiplex PCR reads; one entry per CDR3 protein. The data show about 210,000 distinct CDR3 sequences, approximately 95% seen once. The sequencing input was CD4+ T cells from PBMCs. These receptors all come from a human donor with multiple sclerosis. The CDR3 runs from the conserved cysteine through the conserved F or W.

CDR3aa: CAISESGGAGYNEQFF
v_gene: TRBV10-3
j_gene: TRBJ2-1

CDR3aa: CATHGQGLPKSYTF
v_gene: TRBV19
j_gene: TRBJ1-2

CDR3aa: CASSFSQNTEAFF
v_gene: TRBV5-1
j_gene: TRBJ1-1

CDR3aa: CASSQAPLEGREDQPQHF
v_gene: TRBV4-1
j_gene: TRBJ1-5

CDR3aa: CSYGSADTQYF
v_gene: TRBV29-1
j_gene: TRBJ2-3

CDR3aa: CASSLGQGLPYGYTF
v_gene: TRBV3-1
j_gene: TRBJ1-2

CDR3aa: CSVEGLSKDEQYF
v_gene: TRBV29-1
j_gene: TRBJ2-7

CDR3aa: CSVVLAEPYNEQFF
v_gene: TRBV29-1
j_gene: TRBJ2-1

CDR3aa: CASSPLLAGSTEAFF
v_gene: TRBV5-4
j_gene: TRBJ1-1

CDR3aa: CASSQGLNTEAFF
v_gene: TRBV3-1
j_gene: TRBJ1-1

CDR3aa: CASSPWGGRRSYEQYF
v_gene: TRBV23-1
j_gene: TRBJ2-7

CDR3aa: CASSQGSGAYGYTF
v_gene: TRBV14
j_gene: TRBJ1-2

CDR3aa: CSARERGRRETQYF
v_gene: TRBV20-1
j_gene: TRBJ2-5

CDR3aa: CSVSDSRLHLYEQYF
v_gene: TRBV29-1
j_gene: TRBJ2-7

CDR3aa: CASSSAPGNTIYF
v_gene: TRBV5-1
j_gene: TRBJ1-3

CDR3aa: CASSWAASGGYEQYF
v_gene: TRBV7-3
j_gene: TRBJ2-7

CDR3aa: CSVEEGRRYEQFF
v_gene: TRBV29-1
j_gene: TRBJ2-1

CDR3aa: CASRGQGAHYEQYF
v_gene: TRBV2
j_gene: TRBJ2-7

CDR3aa: CASTKAGGGIPEAFF
v_gene: TRBV25-1
j_gene: TRBJ1-1

CDR3aa: CASSDRYNEQFF
v_gene: TRBV7-9
j_gene: TRBJ2-1

CDR3aa: CSAVAGGNTGELFF
v_gene: TRBV20-1
j_gene: TRBJ2-2

CDR3aa: CATQSGTGFYEQYF
v_gene: TRBV2
j_gene: TRBJ2-7

CDR3aa: CASGLGWTDGNQPQHF
v_gene: TRBV12-5
j_gene: TRBJ1-5

CDR3aa: CASLSTGGNEQFF
v_gene: TRBV27
j_gene: TRBJ2-1

CDR3aa: CASSPGGRGVSNGYTF
v_gene: TRBV27
j_gene: TRBJ1-2

CDR3aa: CASNLNRGSSYEQYF
v_gene: TRBV11-2
j_gene: TRBJ2-7

CDR3aa: CSARRSAFIEQYF
v_gene: TRBV20-1
j_gene: TRBJ2-7

CDR3aa: CASSVGVFSEQFF
v_gene: TRBV9
j_gene: TRBJ2-1

CDR3aa: CASSGTSILTDTQYF
v_gene: TRBV2
j_gene: TRBJ2-3

CDR3aa: CASSILANTGELFF
v_gene: TRBV19
j_gene: TRBJ2-2

CDR3aa: CASSYSIGTEQFF
v_gene: TRBV6-5
j_gene: TRBJ2-1

CDR3aa: CASSWGTGGRSGANVLTF
v_gene: TRBV28
j_gene: TRBJ2-6

CDR3aa: CASSFGSSYEQYF
v_gene: TRBV28
j_gene: TRBJ2-7

CDR3aa: CASSFGNDNYGYTF
v_gene: TRBV7-9
j_gene: TRBJ1-2

CDR3aa: CASSPANSPGPQHF
v_gene: TRBV7-3
j_gene: TRBJ1-5

CDR3aa: CATSRGWRDSSYNEQFF
v_gene: TRBV15
j_gene: TRBJ2-1

CDR3aa: CSATSSGSADTQYF
v_gene: TRBV20-1
j_gene: TRBJ2-3

CDR3aa: CASSFLGYEQYF
v_gene: TRBV28
j_gene: TRBJ2-7

CDR3aa: CSGVQGGREETQYF
v_gene: TRBV20-1
j_gene: TRBJ2-5

CDR3aa: CASSQDLVAGGRSDTQYF
v_gene: TRBV4-1
j_gene: TRBJ2-3

CDR3aa: CASSLGWSGNQPQHF
v_gene: TRBV7-2
j_gene: TRBJ1-5